Detailed here is one T cell receptor (beta chain). Antigen: not known. This sample was included in a study of vaccination and CD4 T cells after COVID-19. The CDR3 contains 12 residues. The V end lost 6 bases, the J end lost 8 bases, and 13 bases lay between the germline ends. The germline V gene has CDR1 MNHNS and CDR2 SASEGT. The treatment denotes: 10-day PBMC culture with coronavirus spike peptide pools or control peptides (ViraFEST assay). Ahead of the COVID-19 pandemic (2011-2018), the CD4+ T cells of the unexposed donor were collected. PBMCs, plated at around 2 million per well, were grown in the presence of 10 IU/ml IL-2 and around 10 ug/ml peptide pools. Cultured CD4+ T-cell DNA underwent Oncomine TCR Beta short-read sequencing. TCRdb redid the calling of the PCR reads with MiXCR, one entry per CDR3 protein. The sample shows about 4,500 distinct CDR3 sequences, nearly 65% of them seen only once.

The chain uses TRBV6-1 and TRBJ1-2; a weak D match, TRBD1 (5 bases). What was sequenced was CD4+ T cells from blood, cultured in vitro. The clonotype was recovered from a human donor in good health. The CDR3 DNA reads TGTGCCAGCAGGGAGGGGCCCTCGGGCTACACCTTC. Protein sequence: CASREGPSGYTF.